What follows are 10 T cell receptor beta chains derived from one specimen sequenced in a study of shared clonotypes between healthy human individuals. Measured with immunoSEQ multiplex PCR; TCRdb has only the in-frame clones, and not every one. The sample yields nearly 500,000 clones, about 82% seen once. Sequencing was carried out using PBMCs. Source of these receptors: a middle-aged woman in good health. Some clones in this sample may be carry-over from other donors' samples.

Note on this clone: This likely came from a read error, as a far larger clone is one base away. The chain is built from TRBV4-1 and TRBJ2-1; D gene ambiguous. V was clipped by 4 bases and J by 9 bases, with 22 bases between them. Germline-derived CDR1 and CDR2 are MGHRA and YSYEKL. The CDR3 runs to 16 residues. The CDR3 DNA reads TGCGCCAGCAGCCGAGTTGACATTTTGGTTTTCGGTGAGCAGTTCTTC. Protein: CASSRVDILVFGEQFF.

This clone was counted ten times or more. CDR3 DNA sequence: TGTGCCAGCAGCCCGGACTTAAACAATGAGCAGTTCTTC. Residues: CASSPDLNNEQFF. The chain links TRBV6-4 to TRBJ2-1, with D perhaps matching TRBD2 (5 bases). The CDR3 runs to 13 residues. Deletions cut 6 bases from V and 5 bases from J, with 11 bases between. The germline gives CDR1 MRHNA, CDR2 SNTAGT.

The CDR3 coding sequence is TGTGCCAGCAGCCCGGTGGCAGGGGGCGTCTCTCTCTATGGCTACACCTTC. This encodes CASSPVAGGVSLYGYTF. The rearrangement joins TRBV7-2 to TRBJ1-2, with 8 bases aligning to TRBD1. The CDR3 length is 17 residues. From germline, CDR1 is SGHTA and CDR2 FQGNSA. V trimming: 5 bases; J trimming: 4 bases; junction bases outside the gene matches: 15.

Only one count was recorded for this clone. The gene calls are TRBV4-3 and TRBJ2-2; D uncertain. The germline V gene encodes CDR1 LGHNA and CDR2 YSLEER. The CDR3 is 18 amino acids. Between the trimmed V and J ends, which lost 1 base and 1 base, there was a span of 16 bases. Here the CDR3 reads CASSQVDSDILNTGELFF. In nucleotides, the CDR3 is TGCGCCAGCAGCCAAGTGGATAGTGATATATTGAACACCGGGGAGCTGTTTTTT.

The V gene is TRBV6-5, the J gene TRBJ2-1; 9 bases fit TRBD1. V was clipped by 6 bases and J by 12 bases; unmatched bases: 6. This CDR3 contains 12 residues. The V gene's germline CDR1 is MNHEY and CDR2 SVGAGI. The CDR3 protein is CASRKTGGVQFF. The DNA of the CDR3 is TGTGCCAGCAGGAAGACAGGGGGGGTGCAGTTCTTC.

With regard to this clone: It is likely a read error: a sequence one base away is far more abundant. The chain carries TRBV29-1 and TRBJ2-5; 9 bases are a match to TRBD2. Germline values: CDR1 SQVTM, CDR2 ANQGSEA. The CDR3 contains 14 residues. Written as DNA, the CDR3 is TGCAGCGTTGGGGTAGCGGGAGTGGTAGAGTCCCAGTACTTC. It yields the protein CSVGVAGVVESQYF.

Concerning this clone itself: Distinct nucleotide sequences in the sample also encode this CDR3. The chain uses TRBV7-2 and TRBJ2-1; TRBD2 matches at 8 bases. Germline CDR1 reads SGHTA; CDR2 reads FQGNSA. Trimming took 5 bases from V and 0 from J; bases not matched to a gene: 9. The CDR3 sequence is 17 residues long. The CDR3 nucleotides are TGTGCCAGCAGCCCTGGACTAGCCCTTAGCTCCTACAATGAGCAGTTCTTC. Its translation: CASSPGLALSSYNEQFF. Filled out from reference TRBV7-2 and TRBJ2-1, the complete variable domain reads GAGVSQSPSNKVTEKGKDVELRCDPISGHTALYWYRQSLGQGLEFLIYFQGNSAPDKSGLPSDRFSAERTGGSVSTLTIQRTQQEDSAVYLCASSPGLALSSYNEQFFGPGTRLTVL.

The rearrangement links TRBV27 to TRBJ2-2; a weak D match, TRBD1 (6 bases). CDR3 size: 15 residues. V was clipped by 6 bases and J by 5 bases, with 16 bases between them. CDR1 and CDR2 (germline): MNHEY, SMNVEV (reference sequence). The DNA for the CDR3 is TGTGCCAGCAGGACTTCGGACAGTTATACCGGGGAGCTGTTTTTT. Translated, it gives CASRTSDSYTGELFF.

The rearrangement uses TRBV6-5 and TRBJ2-5; 12 nucleotides align to TRBD1. V gave up 4 bases and J gave up 5 bases; unmatched junction bases: 8. Germline-derived CDR1 and CDR2 are MNHEY and SVGAGI. This CDR3 is built from 16 residues. CDR3 residues: CASSWVEGQGAETQYF. The CDR3 nucleotides are TGTGCCAGCAGTTGGGTAGAGGGACAGGGGGCCGAGACCCAGTACTTC.

The chain recombines TRBV9 with TRBJ2-1; D ambiguous. V was trimmed by 0 bases and J by 5 bases, leaving 15 bases between them. The CDR3 covers 16 residues. Germline values: CDR1 SGDLS, CDR2 YYNGEE. This chain's CDR3 is CASSVAPQIADNEQFF. CDR3 in DNA: TGTGCCAGCAGCGTAGCCCCACAAATAGCCGACAATGAGCAGTTCTTC.